These 18 T cell receptor beta chains were sequenced from one sample in a study of T cells in Graves' hyperthyroidism and ophthalmopathy. The CDR3 regions of TCR beta were amplified from RNA transcripts. Using the HTBI primer set, a first-round RT-PCR was run on the TCR CDR3. Via MiXCR, TCRdb re-called the multiplex PCR reads, giving one row per CDR3 protein. The data contain 300,000 to 450,000 distinct CDR3 sequences, 15% of them singletons. Source material: blood. These receptors were obtained from a woman aged 25 to 39 with Graves' hyperthyroidism.

This clonotype occurred many times. Sequence at one end of the junction differs from germline and may be a read error. This chain links TRBV20-1 with TRBJ1-1, with a possible D match to TRBD1 (5 bases). The CDR3 extends over 16 amino acids. Germline V gene data show CDR1 as DFQATT and CDR2 as SNEGSKA (reference sequence). The CDR3 here is CSARDDEGFMNSEAFF. The CDR3 DNA reads TGCAGTGCGAGGGACGATGAGGGATTTATGAACAGTGAAGCTTTCTTT.

This clonotype was seen a few times. This rearrangement joins TRBV29-1 to TRBJ2-3; tentatively, D is TRBD2 (6 bases). The CDR3 covers 12 residues. Germline V CDR1 and CDR2: SQVTM, ANQGSEA. Deletions cut 3 bases from V and 2 bases from J, with 6 bases between. CDR3 loop: CSVEDYTDTQYF. CDR3 in DNA: TGCAGCGTTGAGGACTACACAGATACGCAGTATTTT.

This clonotype was picked up many times. This chain joins TRBV2 and TRBJ2-6, with 9 nucleotides matching TRBD1. V lost 7 bases to trimming and J lost 3 bases; unmatched junction nucleotides: 13. CDR1 is SNHLY, CDR2 FYNNEI, per germline. This CDR3 region has 18 residues. The CDR3 loop reads CASTLGGTGFVGANVLTF. CDR3 DNA sequence: TGTGCCAGCACCCTCGGGGGGACAGGGTTCGTTGGGGCCAACGTCCTGACTTTC.

This clonotype was seen at least ten times. The chain has TRBV28 and TRBJ2-1, with 7 bases fitting TRBD2. The CDR3 loop spans 15 amino acids. With 6 bases clipped from V and 7 bases from J, the junction kept 12 bases outside the gene matches. Germline CDR1 is MDHEN and CDR2 is SYDVKM. CDR3 DNA sequence: TGTGCCAGCAGCCCCGCGAGCGGGATGGGGAATGAGCAGTTCTTC. Protein: CASSPASGMGNEQFF.

The sample holds many counts of this clonotype. The genes are TRBV30 and TRBJ2-1; 11 nucleotides align to TRBD2. Trimming cost V 2 bases and J 2 bases; bases outside gene matches: 8. CDR3 size: 17 residues. The V gene's germline CDR1 is GTSNPN and CDR2 SVGIG (reference sequence). In nucleotides, the CDR3 is TGTGCCTGGAGTCTAGCGGGAGGCAAAAGGGCCTACAATGAGCAGTTCTTC. Translating it yields CAWSLAGGKRAYNEQFF.

This clonotype appeared many times. V and J are TRBV29-1 and TRBJ2-7; 9 nucleotides match TRBD1. V trimming: 8 bases; J trimming: 6 bases; junction bases outside the gene matches: 11. Germline V CDR1 and CDR2: SQVTM, ANQGSEA. The CDR3 extends over 13 amino acids. CDR3 DNA: TGCAGCTCCGCCGGGACAGGGAGCACCGAGCAGTACTTC. Amino acid sequence: CSSAGTGSTEQYF.

This clonotype was seen ten or more times. The CDR3 nucleotides read TGTGCCAGCAGTGAATTTACCGGGACAGGAGTTAACTATGGCTACACCTTC. It encodes CASSEFTGTGVNYGYTF. This rearrangement joins TRBV2 to TRBJ1-2; 8 nucleotides align to TRBD1. This CDR3 region has 17 residues. The J segment lost 1 base and the V segment lost 2 bases, leaving 9 bases of the junction unmatched. Germline V gives CDR1 SNHLY, CDR2 FYNNEI. Supplemented by reference TRBV2 and TRBJ1-2, the full variable domain reads EPEVTQTPSHQVTQMGQEVILRCVPISNHLYFYWYRQILGQKVEFLVSFYNNEISEKSEIFDDQFSVERPDGSNFTLKIRSTKLEDSAMYFCASSEFTGTGVNYGYTFGSGTRLTVV.

This clonotype was seen more than once but under ten times. The rearrangement joins TRBV20-1 to TRBJ1-5; 8 nucleotides agree with TRBD1. CDR1 is DFQATT, CDR2 SNEGSKA, per germline (reference sequence). Trimming took 0 bases from V and 5 from J; bases not matched to a gene: 6. This CDR3 region has 15 residues. CDR3 coding DNA: TGCAGTGCTAGAGATCTAGGACAGGGTTATCAGCCCCAGCATTTT. Its protein is CSARDLGQGYQPQHF.

This clonotype was seen repeatedly, ten times or more. The chain links TRBV28 to TRBJ1-1, with TRBD1 matching 8 bases. The V gene's germline CDR1 is MDHEN and CDR2 SYDVKM. The CDR3 totals 16 residues. The J segment lost 0 bases and the V segment lost 3 bases, leaving 6 bases of the junction unmatched. The CDR3 loop reads CASSFVPGQVNTEAFF. The CDR3 coding sequence is TGTGCCAGCAGTTTCGTACCGGGACAGGTGAACACTGAAGCTTTCTTT. The whole variable domain, filled in from reference TRBV28 and TRBJ1-1, reads DVKVTQSSRYLVKRTGEKVFLECVQDMDHENMFWYRQDPGLGLRLIYFSYDVKMKEKGDIPEGYSVSREKKERFSLILESASTNQTSMYLCASSFVPGQVNTEAFFGQGTRLTVV.

The chain joins TRBV20-1 to TRBJ2-4, with TRBD2 matching over 8 bases. J was trimmed by 0 bases and V by 3 bases; bases with no gene match: 16. The CDR3 extends over 19 amino acids. The germline CDR1 and CDR2 sequences are DFQATT and SNEGSKA (reference sequence). CDR3 region: CSARDPGTAGGVAKNIQYF. CDR3 bases: TGCAGTGCTAGGGACCCCGGGACGGCGGGGGGAGTAGCCAAAAACATTCAGTACTTC.

The J gene is TRBJ2-3, the V gene TRBV5-1; 10 bases map to TRBD2. J gave up 0 bases and V 6 bases, and 7 bases lay outside the gene matches. The CDR3 is 16 residues long. Germline CDR1 is SGHRS and CDR2 is YFSETQ. The CDR3 loop is CASTSSGLASTDTQYF. Here the CDR3 DNA reads TGCGCCAGCACCTCGTCGGGACTAGCGAGCACAGATACGCAGTATTTT.

The chain has TRBV27 and TRBJ2-3; no clear D. The V end lost 10 bases, the J end lost 7 bases, and 3 bases lay between the germline ends. The V gene's germline CDR1 is MNHEY and CDR2 SMNVEV (reference sequence). The CDR3 length is 8 residues. In DNA form, the CDR3 reads TGTGCCACCTATACGCAGTATTTT. It is translated as CATYTQYF.

CDR3 DNA sequence: TGTGCCTGGAGTGGAACAGTTCAAAAACTGTTTTTT. The encoded protein is CAWSGTVQKLFF. This chain connects TRBV30 to TRBJ1-4; no clear D gene. The ends were cut back, 1 base at V and 9 bases at J, with 9 bases in the middle. In germline, CDR1 is GTSNPN, CDR2 SVGIG (reference sequence). This CDR3 is built from 12 residues.

This clonotype came up many times. For the CDR3, the DNA is TGTGCCAGCAGCCGGGGGGATTTGGGCTATGGCTACACCTTC. Protein product: CASSRGDLGYGYTF. The chain carries TRBV28 and TRBJ1-2, with D maybe TRBD1 (5 bases). The germline gives CDR1 MDHEN, CDR2 SYDVKM. This CDR3 spans 14 amino acids. The ends were cut back, 6 bases at V and 4 bases at J, with 15 bases in the middle.

At least ten counts were recorded for this clonotype. The genes are TRBV20-1 and TRBJ1-1, with D possibly being TRBD1 (6 bases). The germline gives CDR1 DFQATT, CDR2 SNEGSKA (reference sequence). V was cut by 3 bases and J by 0 bases, with 11 bases left in between. The CDR3 totals 14 residues. This CDR3 reads CSARTGHMNTEAFF. CDR3 DNA sequence: TGCAGTGCTAGGACAGGACACATGAACACTGAAGCTTTCTTT.

The chain employs TRBV20-1 and TRBJ1-5, with 7 positions matching TRBD1. CDR1 is DFQATT, CDR2 SNEGSKA, per germline (reference sequence). Trimming cost V 2 bases and J 9 bases; bases outside gene matches: 16. The CDR3 is 16 amino acids. The CDR3 DNA reads as TGCAGTGCTAGACATTACGCCGGGACAGACTTTCGGCCCCAGCATTTT. Protein: CSARHYAGTDFRPQHF.

In regard to this clonotype: One base away lies a much larger clone, so this may be a sequencing read error. The chain employs TRBV11-2 and TRBJ2-1, with a weak D call TRBD1 (6 bases). CDR1 and CDR2 from the germline V gene are SGHAT and FQNNGV. V dropped 5 bases and J dropped 4 bases, with 15 bases sitting between them. The CDR3 loop spans 15 amino acids. The CDR3 DNA reads as TGTGCCAGCAGCCCGGCCAGGACAGAATACAATGAGCAGTTCTTC. This codes for CASSPARTEYNEQFF.

This clonotype was recorded at least ten times. The rearrangement links TRBV20-1 to TRBJ2-7; D possibly corresponds to TRBD2 (5 bases). This CDR3 comprises 14 residues. Trimming removed 6 bases from V and 6 bases from J, with 21 bases in between. Per germline, CDR1 DFQATT and CDR2 SNEGSKA (reference sequence). The CDR3 DNA reads as TGCAGTGCCCCCTCCACCGGGATCCGGCGCGAGCAGTACTTC. Translating gives CSAPSTGIRREQYF.